A single sample gave rise to the 5 T cell receptor beta chains below, sequenced in a study of T-cell reconstitution after alpha-beta-depleted transplantation in children. Unique molecular identifiers were used to barcode this TCRbeta library. TCRdb reprocessed the PCR reads with MiXCR, giving one entry per CDR3 protein. The repertoire holds hundreds of thousands of distinct CDR3 sequences, with 18% as singletons. The sample in question was PBMCs from the stem cell graft donor, obtained from the stem cell graft. Receptor source: a human donor who donated a stem cell graft to a child with acute lymphoblastic leukemia.

This clonotype came up a few times. The chain is built from TRBV14 and TRBJ1-2, with unresolved D. Trimming removed 0 bases from V and 8 bases from J, with 13 bases in between. Germline V gene data show CDR1 as SGHDN and CDR2 as FVKESK. This CDR3 spans 14 amino acids. CDR3 amino acids: CASSQDRAGGGYTF. In nucleotides, the CDR3 is TGTGCCAGCAGCCAAGATCGGGCAGGCGGGGGCTACACCTTC.

This clonotype was counted at least ten times. The chain uses TRBV5-5 and TRBJ2-3, with D tentatively TRBD1 (5 bases). Per germline, CDR1 SGHKS and CDR2 YYEKEE (reference sequence). This CDR3 spans 16 amino acids. V gave up 1 base and J gave up 0 bases, with 12 bases separating them. CDR3 DNA sequence: TGTGCCAGCAGCTTGAGGGGTAGCCCTAGCACAGATACGCAGTATTTT. The encoded protein is CASSLRGSPSTDTQYF.

The sample holds a few counts of this clonotype. The J gene is TRBJ2-2, the V gene TRBV7-7; TRBD2 matches 12 bases. V shed 2 bases, J shed 6 bases, and the junction held 7 bases outside the gene matches. Germline lookup yields CDR1 SSHAT and CDR2 FNYEAQ (reference sequence). The CDR3 has 17 residues. The CDR3 bases are TGTGCCAGCAGCTTAACCTCGACTAGCGGGAGATCCGGGGAGCTGTTTTTT. It translates to CASSLTSTSGRSGELFF.

The rearrangement links TRBV2 to TRBJ1-5, with TRBD1 as a possible D gene (5 bases). Looked up from germline, CDR1 is SNHLY and CDR2 is FYNNEI. The CDR3 loop spans 19 amino acids. V shed 6 bases and J shed 2 bases, with 26 bases lying between them. DNA for the CDR3: TGTGCCAGCAGCGGGGTGACTTGGCGCGTGCCAGGGCGCAATCAGCCCCAGCATTTT. It specifies CASSGVTWRVPGRNQPQHF.

The chain recombines TRBV3-1 with TRBJ2-1; 10 positions agree with TRBD2. CDR1 LGHDT and CDR2 YNNKEL come from the germline V gene (reference sequence). The trim removed 0 bases at V and 6 bases at J, leaving 5 bases unmatched. The CDR3 is 16 residues long. CDR3 coding DNA: TGTGCCAGCAGCCAAGAAGGAGCGGGAGGGTTCAATGAGCAGTTCTTC. Encoded protein: CASSQEGAGGFNEQFF.